This T cell receptor (beta chain) was sequenced during a study of blood T cell repertoires in COVID-19. CDR3 length equals 15 residues. V was clipped by 0 bases and J by 9 bases; unmatched bases: 4. In germline, CDR1 is LGHDT, CDR2 YNNKEL (reference sequence). Sequencing used immunoSEQ multiplex PCR; TCRdb keeps in-frame clones, though not all of them. The table has fewer than 200,000 clones, 76% seen once. The receptor was derived from a woman aged 80 or older with acute or convalescent COVID-19. The specimen sequenced was peripheral blood. The chain joins TRBV3-1 (or the pseudogene TRBV3-2) to TRBJ2-1; 11 positions agree with TRBD2. Written as DNA, the CDR3 is TGTGCCAGCAGCCAAGACCCTAGCGGGGGGTTTGAGCAGTTCTTC. Residues: CASSQDPSGGFEQFF.